Each of the 25 T cell receptor beta chains below was sequenced from the same sample in a study of T cell responses to AZD1222 COVID-19 vaccine. TCRdb's copy holds only in-frame clones and misses some; the assay was immunoSEQ multiplex PCR. Here the sample spans about 94,000 clones, less than 85% being singletons. The input for sequencing was peripheral blood, taken 28 days after the second AZD1222 dose. These receptors originate from an adult who received the AZD1222 COVID-19 vaccine.

This chain uses TRBV10-1 with TRBJ2-1; 9 bases line up with TRBD2. This CDR3 region has 15 residues. Germline assignment: CDR1 WNHNN and CDR2 SYGVQD (reference sequence). Trimming at V came to 6 bases and at J to 9 bases, leaving 12 bases not matched to a gene. The CDR3 DNA reads TGCGCCAGCAGACCTAGCGGGGCCCCGGCGGCTGAGCAGTTCTTC. Amino acid sequence: CASRPSGAPAAEQFF.

This chain joins TRBV29-1 and TRBJ1-4, with 7 bases lining up with TRBD1. V shed 4 bases, J shed 6 bases, and the junction held 2 bases outside the gene matches. CDR3 length equals 12 residues. The V gene's germline CDR1 is SQVTM and CDR2 ANQGSEA. The CDR3 is CSVAQGDEKLFF. DNA for the CDR3: TGCAGCGTTGCGCAGGGGGATGAAAAACTGTTTTTT.

The chain employs TRBV3-1 (or the pseudogene TRBV3-2) and TRBJ2-2, with TRBD2 matching over 8 bases. The CDR3 has 18 residues. The V segment lost 0 bases and the J segment 4 bases; nucleotides outside the gene matches: 10. CDR1 is LGHDT and CDR2 is YNNKEL in the germline V gene (reference sequence). CDR3 residues: CASSQDPGGPVGTGELFF. The CDR3 bases are TGTGCCAGCAGCCAAGATCCGGGAGGGCCTGTTGGCACCGGGGAGCTGTTTTTT.

J is TRBJ2-7 and V is TRBV29-1; D uncertain. Trimming removed 7 bases at V and 2 bases at J, with 12 bases between. CDR1 is SQVTM, CDR2 ANQGSEA, per germline. The CDR3 has 12 amino acids. The CDR3 nucleotides are TGCAGCGCCCGGACGCAGCCCTACGAGCAGTACTTC. This gives the protein CSARTQPYEQYF.

This chain uses TRBV7-3 with TRBJ2-2; the D is unclear. The CDR3 length is 13 residues. Trimming shortened V by 2 bases and J by 3 bases, and 4 bases separated the two germline ends. CDR1 is SGHTA, CDR2 FQGTGA, per germline. As DNA, the CDR3 is TGTGCCAGCAGCTTAGTGCACACCGGGGAGCTGTTTTTT. It specifies CASSLVHTGELFF.

This chain uses TRBV12-5 with TRBJ1-1; weak D call: TRBD1 (6 bases). The ends were cut back, 5 bases at V and 0 bases at J, with 28 bases in the middle. The CDR3 is made up of 20 amino acids. The germline V gene encodes CDR1 LGHNT and CDR2 FRNRAP. CDR3 in DNA: TGTGCTAGTGGTGGTACGATCGGGGGCACAGCGACGTTCATGAACACTGAAGCTTTCTTT. This encodes CASGGTIGGTATFMNTEAFF. Together with reference TRBV12-5 and TRBJ1-1, the CDR3 gives the full variable domain: DARVTQTPRHKVTEMGQEVTMRCQPILGHNTVFWYRQTMMQGLELLAYFRNRAPLDDSGMPKDRFSAEMPDATLATLKIQPSEPRDSAVYFCASGGTIGGTATFMNTEAFFGQGTRLTVV.

The sample holds a few counts of this clone. This rearrangement joins TRBV19 to TRBJ1-5; D call uncertain. This CDR3 is 15 amino acids long. V lost 2 bases and J 4 bases, leaving 12 bases between the germline ends. The germline gives CDR1 LNHDA, CDR2 SQIVND (reference sequence). CDR3 sequence reads: CASSILLEGNQPQHF. DNA of the CDR3: TGTGCCAGTAGTATACTCCTAGAAGGGAATCAGCCCCAGCATTTT.

This chain links TRBV6-5 with TRBJ1-2; tentatively, D is TRBD1 (5 bases). There are 13 residues in the CDR3. Germline CDR1 and CDR2: MNHEY and SVGAGI. Trimming stripped 6 bases from V and 1 base from J, with 9 bases between. The CDR3, as DNA: TGTGCCAGCAGACAGGATGTTAACTATGGCTACACCTTC. Protein: CASRQDVNYGYTF.

The chain links TRBV11-2 to TRBJ2-7; 8 bases fit TRBD2. The CDR3 loop spans 15 amino acids. Trimming removed 1 base from V and 1 base from J; junction bases left unmatched: 3. CDR1 is SGHAT, CDR2 FQNNGV, per germline. Here the CDR3 DNA reads TGTGCCAGCAGCTTAGCGGGGGGGACGTCCTACGAGCAGTACTTC. Amino acid sequence: CASSLAGGTSYEQYF.

This clone was recorded once. The rearrangement joins TRBV28 to TRBJ2-7; 8 bases map to TRBD1. Germline V gene lookup returns CDR1 MDHEN and CDR2 SYDVKM. Germline trimming cut 4 bases from V and 1 base from J; bases unmatched to any gene: 6. This CDR3 comprises 15 residues. The CDR3 DNA follows: TGTGCCAGCAGTTCAGGGGGCTCTGGGTCCTACGAGCAGTACTTC. Translation: CASSSGGSGSYEQYF. The full variable domain, its missing parts supplied by reference TRBV28 and TRBJ2-7, is DVKVTQSSRYLVKRTGEKVFLECVQDMDHENMFWYRQDPGLGLRLIYFSYDVKMKEKGDIPEGYSVSREKKERFSLILESASTNQTSMYLCASSSGGSGSYEQYFGPGTRLTVT.

Written as DNA, the CDR3 is TGTGCCAGCAGTTACAGGGTAGCGGAGACCCAGTACTTC. Amino acids: CASSYRVAETQYF. The chain combines TRBV6-2 or TRBV6-3 with TRBJ2-5; possible D gene TRBD2, 5 bases. Germline-derived CDR1 and CDR2 are MNHEY and SVGEGT. The CDR3 runs 13 residues. V was shortened by 2 bases and J by 5 bases, with 9 bases between the two germline ends.

V usage is TRBV28 and J usage is TRBJ2-7, with a possible D match to TRBD1 (6 bases). Germline loops: CDR1 MDHEN, CDR2 SYDVKM. CDR3 length: 13 amino acids. V shed 4 bases and J shed 2 bases, with 9 bases lying between them. CDR3 in amino acids: CASSSDRPYEQYF. The CDR3 nucleotides read TGTGCCAGCAGTTCGGACAGACCCTACGAGCAGTACTTC. Complete variable domain (other parts from reference TRBV28 and TRBJ2-7): DVKVTQSSRYLVKRTGEKVFLECVQDMDHENMFWYRQDPGLGLRLIYFSYDVKMKEKGDIPEGYSVSREKKERFSLILESASTNQTSMYLCASSSDRPYEQYFGPGTRLTVT.

This chain connects TRBV4-2 to TRBJ1-6; 7 nucleotides match TRBD1. J lost 7 bases, V lost 3 bases, and 3 bases had no gene match. This CDR3 region has 14 residues. Germline loops: CDR1 LGHNA, CDR2 YNFKEQ. The CDR3 nucleotides are TGTGCCAGCAGCCACGGGACAGAGAATTCACCCCTCCACTTT. Translating gives CASSHGTENSPLHF.

The V call is TRBV29-1, the J call TRBJ2-1, with a tentative D call TRBD1 (6 bases). The CDR3 is 15 residues long. Germline loops: CDR1 SQVTM, CDR2 ANQGSEA. The V end lost 5 bases, the J end lost 3 bases, and 17 bases lay between the germline ends. The DNA for the CDR3 is TGCAGCGTTCTGCCCCCGACAGGAGACTACAATGAGCAGTTCTTC. Translation gives CSVLPPTGDYNEQFF.

This chain connects TRBV7-9 to TRBJ2-1; 9 bases line up with TRBD1. The CDR3 is made up of 18 amino acids. J gave up 0 bases and V 8 bases, and 14 bases lay outside the gene matches. Germline-derived CDR1 and CDR2 are SEHNR and FQNEAQ (reference sequence). The CDR3 loop reads CASVPGTGRGSSYNEQFF. In DNA, the CDR3 is TGTGCCAGCGTCCCCGGGACAGGGAGGGGGAGCTCCTACAATGAGCAGTTCTTC.

The gene calls are TRBV28 and TRBJ1-3, with TRBD1 as a possible D gene (6 bases). V gave up 2 bases and J gave up 3 bases, with 11 bases separating them. The CDR3 length is 15 residues. Germline CDR1 and CDR2: MDHEN and SYDVKM. The CDR3 loop is CASSLRGQGGNTIYF. CDR3 in DNA: TGTGCCAGCAGTTTACGGGGGCAAGGTGGAAACACCATATATTTT.

The chain joins TRBV12-3 or TRBV12-4 to TRBJ2-1; D gene unclear. V shed 4 bases and J shed 10 bases, with 11 bases lying between them. The CDR3 runs to 12 residues. CDR3 in DNA: TGTGCCAGCAGTTACAACGGACCCGAGCAGTTCTTC. Its protein product is CASSYNGPEQFF.

This clone was seen a few times. This chain joins TRBV7-3 and TRBJ2-1, with 9 bases fitting TRBD2. Per germline, CDR1 SGHTA and CDR2 FQGTGA. J lost 0 bases, V lost 5 bases, and 5 bases had no gene match. This CDR3 has 16 residues. This chain's CDR3 is CASSTTSGYSYNEQFF. CDR3 nucleotide sequence: TGTGCCAGCAGCACGACTAGCGGATACTCCTACAATGAGCAGTTCTTC.

The chain links TRBV7-2 to TRBJ2-5; weak D call: TRBD2 (6 bases). CDR1 and CDR2 from the germline V gene are SGHTA and FQGNSA. The CDR3 is 15 amino acids. The V end was cut by 6 bases, the J end by 2 bases, with 16 bases between. The CDR3 DNA follows: TGTGCCAGCAGACCCCGGGCGGGGTCACAAGAGACCCAGTACTTC. It encodes CASRPRAGSQETQYF.

This chain joins TRBV11-3 and TRBJ2-1; D unclear. The CDR3 has 12 residues. Germline CDR1 is SGHNT and CDR2 is YENEEA. With 1 base removed from V and 7 bases from J, the gap between germline ends came to 5 bases. CDR3 residues: CASSLAGNEQFF. In nucleotides, the CDR3 is TGTGCCAGCAGCTTAGCTGGTAATGAGCAGTTCTTC.

This chain connects TRBV28 to TRBJ1-5; perhaps TRBD1 as D (5 bases). V lost 4 bases and J 4 bases, leaving 8 bases between the germline ends. Per germline, CDR1 MDHEN and CDR2 SYDVKM. The CDR3 runs to 13 residues. CDR3 amino acids: CASSWTSNQPQHF. CDR3 nucleotide sequence: TGTGCCAGCAGTTGGACATCTAATCAGCCCCAGCATTTT.

The CDR3 DNA reads as TGTGCCAGTAAGGTCGGGGCGGATAGCAATCAGCCCCAGCATTTT. It codes for CASKVGADSNQPQHF. The genes are TRBV19 and TRBJ1-5; D might be TRBD1 (5 bases). The CDR3 runs to 15 residues. CDR1 LNHDA and CDR2 SQIVND come from the germline V gene (reference sequence). V was pared by 7 bases and J by 0 bases, with 13 bases between.

This clone occurred a few times. The chain recombines TRBV2 with TRBJ2-7, with a tentative D call TRBD1 (7 bases). Germline loops: CDR1 SNHLY, CDR2 FYNNEI. The germline V and J ends were trimmed by 6 bases and 3 bases, with 18 bases remaining between them. This CDR3 spans 15 amino acids. CDR3 nucleotides: TGTGCCAGCAGCGGGGGACAGATTTCTTTCTACGAGCAGTACTTC. It encodes CASSGGQISFYEQYF.

This chain connects TRBV2 to TRBJ1-5; TRBD1 aligns across 8 bases. This CDR3 contains 16 residues. V shed 3 bases, J shed 2 bases, and the junction held 6 bases outside the gene matches. Germline assignment: CDR1 SNHLY and CDR2 FYNNEI. The CDR3 sequence: CASSDRGQGGNQPQHF. CDR3 in DNA: TGTGCCAGCAGTGACAGAGGACAGGGAGGCAATCAGCCCCAGCATTTT. The full variable domain, with the rest looked up from reference TRBV2 and TRBJ1-5, is EPEVTQTPSHQVTQMGQEVILRCVPISNHLYFYWYRQILGQKVEFLVSFYNNEISEKSEIFDDQFSVERPDGSNFTLKIRSTKLEDSAMYFCASSDRGQGGNQPQHFGDGTRLSIL.

The chain joins TRBV10-3 to TRBJ1-1; 9 nucleotides line up with TRBD1. Looked up from germline, CDR1 is ENHRY and CDR2 is SYGVKD. This CDR3 comprises 16 residues. V shed 4 bases, J shed 1 base, and the junction held 7 bases outside the gene matches. The CDR3 coding sequence is TGTGCCATCAGTGGGGTTGGGGGACAGGGGAACACTGAAGCTTTCTTT. This encodes CAISGVGGQGNTEAFF.